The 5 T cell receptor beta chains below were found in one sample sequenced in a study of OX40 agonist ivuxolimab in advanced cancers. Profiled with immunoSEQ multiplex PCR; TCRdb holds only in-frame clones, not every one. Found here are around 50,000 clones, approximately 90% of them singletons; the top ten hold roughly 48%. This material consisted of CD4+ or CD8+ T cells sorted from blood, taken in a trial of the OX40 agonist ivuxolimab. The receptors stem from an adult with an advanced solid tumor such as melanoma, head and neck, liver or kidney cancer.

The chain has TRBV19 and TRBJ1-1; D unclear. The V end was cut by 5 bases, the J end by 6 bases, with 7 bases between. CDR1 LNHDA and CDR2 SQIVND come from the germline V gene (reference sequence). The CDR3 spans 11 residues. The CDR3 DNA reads TGTGCCAGTAGTCGCCCTCCTGAAGCTTTCTTT. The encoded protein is CASSRPPEAFF.

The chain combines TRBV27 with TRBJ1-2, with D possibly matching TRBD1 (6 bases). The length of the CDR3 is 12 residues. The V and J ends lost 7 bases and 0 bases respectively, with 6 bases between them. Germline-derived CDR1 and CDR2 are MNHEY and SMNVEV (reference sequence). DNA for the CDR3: TGTGCCAGCAAGGGGGCTAACTATGGCTACACCTTC. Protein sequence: CASKGANYGYTF.

The CDR3: CASRRLAGDFADTQYF. The CDR3 coding sequence is TGTGCCAGCAGAAGGCTAGCGGGGGACTTTGCCGATACGCAGTATTTT. This chain uses TRBV6-4 with TRBJ2-3, with 10 nucleotides matching TRBD2. There are 16 residues in the CDR3. V was clipped by 6 bases and J by 6 bases; unmatched bases: 12. Germline V gives CDR1 MRHNA, CDR2 SNTAGT.

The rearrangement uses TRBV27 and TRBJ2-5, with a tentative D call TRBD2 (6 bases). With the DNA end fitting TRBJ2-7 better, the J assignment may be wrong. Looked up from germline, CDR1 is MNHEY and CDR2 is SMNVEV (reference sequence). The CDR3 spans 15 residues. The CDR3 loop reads CASRLGTQTIYEQYF. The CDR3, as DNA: TGTGCCAGCAGGCTAGGGACTCAGACCATTTACGAGCAGTACTTC.

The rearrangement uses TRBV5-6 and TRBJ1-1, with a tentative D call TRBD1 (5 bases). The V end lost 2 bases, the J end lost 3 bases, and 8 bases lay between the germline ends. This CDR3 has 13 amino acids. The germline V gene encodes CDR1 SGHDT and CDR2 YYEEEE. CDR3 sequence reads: CASSFQGDTEAFF. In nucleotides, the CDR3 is TGTGCCAGCAGCTTTCAGGGAGACACTGAAGCTTTCTTT.